This record covers a single T cell receptor beta chain. This record comes from a study of OX40 agonist ivuxolimab in advanced cancers. Study-level background: In this cohort, patients received ivuxolimab, an agonistic anti-OX40 (CD134) antibody. Subjects had a mean age of about 61 years, with a range of about 23 to 90; just over 80% were male.

This CDR3 has 13 residues. V was shortened by 0 bases and J by 4 bases, with 5 bases between the two germline ends. Germline V lookup: CDR1 SGHRS, CDR2 YFSETQ. Libraries were prepared by immunoSEQ multiplex PCR; TCRdb keeps only in-frame clonotypes and omits some of them. The sample includes about 31,000 clones, over 80% of them seen just once. The clonotype originates from an adult with an advanced solid tumor such as melanoma, head and neck, liver or kidney cancer. This sequence joins TRBV5-1 and TRBJ1-5; D unresolved. The specimen was CD4+ or CD8+ T cells sorted from blood, collected in a trial of the OX40 agonist ivuxolimab. Here the CDR3 reads CASSLAPNQPQHF. In DNA form, the CDR3 reads TGCGCCAGCAGCTTGGCCCCGAATCAGCCCCAGCATTTT.